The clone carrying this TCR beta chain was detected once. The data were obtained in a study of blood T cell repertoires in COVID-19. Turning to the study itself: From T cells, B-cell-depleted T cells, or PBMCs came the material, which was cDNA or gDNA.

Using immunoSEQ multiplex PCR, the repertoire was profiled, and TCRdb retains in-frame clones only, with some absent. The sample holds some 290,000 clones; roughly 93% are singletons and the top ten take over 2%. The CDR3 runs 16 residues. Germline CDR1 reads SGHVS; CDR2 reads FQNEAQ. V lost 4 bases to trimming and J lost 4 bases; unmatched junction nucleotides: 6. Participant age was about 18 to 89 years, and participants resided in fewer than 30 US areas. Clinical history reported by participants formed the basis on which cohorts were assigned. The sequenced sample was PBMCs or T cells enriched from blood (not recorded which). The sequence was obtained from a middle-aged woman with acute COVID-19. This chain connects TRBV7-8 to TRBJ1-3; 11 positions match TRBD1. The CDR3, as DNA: TGTGCCAGCAGCTCGCGGACAGGGGGCCTCGGAAACACCATATATTTT. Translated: CASSSRTGGLGNTIYF.